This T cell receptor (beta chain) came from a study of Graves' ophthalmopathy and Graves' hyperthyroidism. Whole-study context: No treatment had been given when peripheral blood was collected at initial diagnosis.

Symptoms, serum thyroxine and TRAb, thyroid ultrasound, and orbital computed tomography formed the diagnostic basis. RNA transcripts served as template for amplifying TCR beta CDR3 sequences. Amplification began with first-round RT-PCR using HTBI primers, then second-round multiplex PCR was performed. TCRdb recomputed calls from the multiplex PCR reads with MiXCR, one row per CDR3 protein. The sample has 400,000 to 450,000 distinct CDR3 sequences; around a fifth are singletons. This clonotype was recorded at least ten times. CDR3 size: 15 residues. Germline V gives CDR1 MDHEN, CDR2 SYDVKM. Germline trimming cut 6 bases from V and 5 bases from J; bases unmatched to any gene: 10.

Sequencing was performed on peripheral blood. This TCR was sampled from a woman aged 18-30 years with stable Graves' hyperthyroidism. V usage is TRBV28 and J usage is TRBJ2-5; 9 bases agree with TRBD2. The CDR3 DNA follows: TGTGCCAGCAGCTTGGCCGGGACTAGCCAGGAGACCCAGTACTTC. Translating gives CASSLAGTSQETQYF.